The 23 T cell receptor beta chains listed next were all sequenced from one sample in a study of cytomegalovirus exposure and HLA in healthy donors. The PCR made use of 60 Vbeta and 13 Jbeta primers. Profiled with immunoSEQ multiplex PCR; TCRdb holds only in-frame clones, not every one. The table has approximately 79,000 clones, around 81% seen once. Sequenced sample: PBMCs. The receptor set was obtained from a male donor in good health and CMV-seropositive.

This chain links TRBV19 with TRBJ2-4; D is perhaps TRBD1 (5 bases). The CDR3 covers 16 residues. The V end lost 0 bases, the J end lost 2 bases, and 11 bases lay between the germline ends. The V gene's germline CDR1 is LNHDA and CDR2 SQIVND (reference sequence). In nucleotides, the CDR3 is TGTGCCAGTAGTATAGATCATCCAGGGCCCAAAAACATTCAGTACTTC. Protein sequence: CASSIDHPGPKNIQYF.

The chain links TRBV6-1 to TRBJ2-4; 7 bases fit TRBD1. The junction had 3 bases not matched to a gene; V was cut back by 5 bases and J by 8 bases. CDR3 size: 12 residues. Per germline, CDR1 MNHNS and CDR2 SASEGT. CDR3 nucleotide sequence: TGTGCCAGCAGTCGCCAGGGGGACATTCAGTACTTC. This gives the protein CASSRQGDIQYF.

This clone showed up just a few times. Other DNA sequences in this sample translate to the same CDR3. The chain is built from TRBV6-1 and TRBJ2-3; 14 bases agree with TRBD2. Germline loops: CDR1 MNHNS, CDR2 SASEGT. The J segment lost 4 bases and the V segment lost 3 bases, leaving 0 bases of the junction unmatched. The CDR3 runs 15 residues. The CDR3 spells CASSETSGGADTQYF. For the CDR3, the DNA is TGTGCCAGCAGTGAGACTAGCGGGGGGGCAGATACGCAGTATTTT.

The chain carries TRBV7-8 and TRBJ2-3; 13 positions agree with TRBD2. The CDR3 length is 16 residues. The V gene's germline CDR1 is SGHVS and CDR2 FQNEAQ. Trimming took 5 bases from V and 5 from J; bases not matched to a gene: 7. CDR3 amino acids: CASSARTSGSGDTQYF. The CDR3 DNA reads TGTGCCAGCAGCGCTAGGACTAGCGGGAGTGGAGATACGCAGTATTTT.

J is TRBJ1-3 and V is TRBV7-3; tentatively, D is TRBD1 (6 bases). Trimming stripped 5 bases from V and 4 bases from J, with 15 bases between. The V gene's germline CDR1 is SGHTA and CDR2 FQGTGA. The CDR3 is made up of 15 amino acids. CDR3 protein: CASSQGMGMGNTIYF. The CDR3 DNA is TGTGCCAGCAGCCAGGGGATGGGCATGGGAAACACCATATATTTT.

The chain combines TRBV5-6 with TRBJ2-3, with 8 positions matching TRBD2. Germline V CDR1 and CDR2: SGHDT, YYEEEE. The CDR3 is made up of 16 amino acids. Trimming at V came to 0 bases and at J to 1 base, leaving 4 bases not matched to a gene. CDR3 nucleotides: TGTGCCAGCAGCTTGGCACTAGCGGTGGGCACAGATACGCAGTATTTT. Translating it yields CASSLALAVGTDTQYF.

This rearrangement joins TRBV5-6 to TRBJ2-7, with 10 positions matching TRBD1. Trimming cost V 5 bases and J 2 bases; bases outside gene matches: 4. Germline CDR1 SGHDT, CDR2 YYEEEE. The CDR3 consists of 14 residues. This chain's CDR3 is CASRPGQGAYEQYF. The CDR3 DNA reads TGTGCCAGCAGACCTGGACAGGGGGCCTACGAGCAGTACTTC.

The chain uses TRBV6-5 and TRBJ2-3; possibly TRBD1 for D (6 bases). CDR1 and CDR2 from the germline V gene are MNHEY and SVGAGI. Trimming took off 10 bases at V and 4 bases at J, with 21 bases between the two ends. CDR3 size: 15 residues. The CDR3 nucleotides read TGTGCCACACGTGTCGGGACAATCGTCGCAGATACGCAGTATTTT. It is translated as CATRVGTIVADTQYF.

The rearrangement uses TRBV27 and TRBJ2-7, with 8 nucleotides matching TRBD1. This CDR3 has 13 amino acids. V was clipped by 5 bases and J by 4 bases; unmatched bases: 4. The germline V gene has CDR1 MNHEY and CDR2 SMNVEV (reference sequence). CDR3 amino acids: CASSPDRGYEQYF. The CDR3 DNA sequence: TGTGCCAGCAGTCCAGACAGGGGATACGAGCAGTACTTC.

For the CDR3, the DNA is TGTGCCAGCAGTGCCCCCGGACCGGGGGTGGATTCACCCCTCCACTTT. Its protein is CASSAPGPGVDSPLHF. This chain uses TRBV6-6 with TRBJ1-6; D possibly corresponds to TRBD1 (5 bases). The CDR3 totals 16 residues. Germline values: CDR1 MNHNY, CDR2 SVGAGI (reference sequence). V was clipped by 5 bases and J by 8 bases, with 19 bases between them.

Written as DNA, the CDR3 is TGCGCCAGCAGCCAAGTCTCGTTTAATCAGCCCCAGCATTTT. Its protein product is CASSQVSFNQPQHF. The chain has TRBV4-1 and TRBJ1-5; the D is unclear. V lost 1 base and J 4 bases, leaving 8 bases between the germline ends. The CDR3 runs 14 residues. Germline lookup yields CDR1 MGHRA and CDR2 YSYEKL.

This chain links TRBV1 with TRBJ2-1; the listed D gene, TRBD2, was not tested against the DNA. TRBV1 is recorded as a pseudogene. There are 14 residues in the CDR3. The CDR3 DNA follows: TGCACCAGCAGGGGAGACTATCGTGACAATGAGCAGTTCTTC. Translation: CTSRGDYRDNEQFF.

This chain joins TRBV30 and TRBJ1-2, with D tentatively TRBD1 (6 bases). The germline CDR1 and CDR2 sequences are GTSNPN and SVGIG (reference sequence). CDR3 size: 17 residues. The V end was cut by 1 base, the J end by 6 bases, with 24 bases between. The CDR3 is CAWSEWGWGPLLNGYTF. The CDR3 nucleotides read TGTGCCTGGAGTGAATGGGGTTGGGGGCCTCTCTTAAATGGCTACACCTTC.

This chain uses TRBV19 with TRBJ2-1, with 12 bases aligning to TRBD2. The CDR3 runs 17 residues. Germline loops: CDR1 LNHDA, CDR2 SQIVND (reference sequence). V gave up 5 bases and J gave up 7 bases; unmatched junction bases: 12. Written as DNA, the CDR3 is TGTGCCAGTAGTTTCTCTAGCGGGAGGGCCCTCAGGAATGAGCAGTTCTTC. Its translation: CASSFSSGRALRNEQFF.

The chain employs TRBV7-6 and TRBJ2-2; weak D call: TRBD1 (6 bases). V was cut by 9 bases and J by 8 bases, with 19 bases left in between. This CDR3 spans 14 amino acids. Germline values: CDR1 SGHVS, CDR2 FNYEAQ. The CDR3, as DNA: TGTGCCAGTCAGCCACAGGGTTCCTTGGGGGAGCTGTTTTTT. This sequence encodes CASQPQGSLGELFF.

The V and J genes are TRBV5-4 and TRBJ2-2; D gene ambiguous. The germline V gene encodes CDR1 SGHNT and CDR2 YYREEE (reference sequence). CDR3 length equals 14 residues. Trimming took 4 bases from V and 0 from J, leaving 7 bases between them. CDR3 loop: CASSGLTNTGELFF. The CDR3 coding sequence is TGTGCCAGCAGCGGCCTTACGAACACCGGGGAGCTGTTTTTT. Full variable domain (missing parts from reference TRBV5-4 and TRBJ2-2): ETGVTQSPTHLIKTRGQQVTLRCSSQSGHNTVSWYQQALGQGPQFIFQYYREEENGRGNFPPRFSGLQFPNYSSELNVNALELDDSALYLCASSGLTNTGELFFGEGSRLTVL.

The chain is built from TRBV11-2 and TRBJ1-2, with TRBD1 matching over 8 bases. CDR1 and CDR2 from the germline V gene are SGHAT and FQNNGV. The CDR3 runs 15 residues. J lost 6 bases, V lost 5 bases, and 11 bases had no gene match. The CDR3 reads CASSTRQGLGHGYTF. CDR3 nucleotides: TGTGCCAGCAGCACCCGACAGGGGTTGGGGCATGGCTACACCTTC. The full variable domain, with the rest looked up from reference TRBV11-2 and TRBJ1-2, is EAGVAQSPRYKIIEKRQSVAFWCNPISGHATLYWYQQILGQGPKLLIQFQNNGVVDDSQLPKDRFSAERLKGVDSTLKIQPAKLEDSAVYLCASSTRQGLGHGYTFGSGTRLTVV.

The chain is built from TRBV19 and TRBJ1-1, with 8 bases aligning to TRBD1. This CDR3 spans 14 amino acids. Unmatched junction bases numbered 4, after V lost 1 base and J lost 6 bases. Germline V gene sequence: CDR1 LNHDA, CDR2 SQIVND (reference sequence). CDR3 in DNA: TGTGCCAGTAGTATAGGGACACAGGGGGCTGAAGCTTTCTTT. Its translation is CASSIGTQGAEAFF.

V and J are TRBV28 and TRBJ2-5, with a possible D match to TRBD2 (6 bases). The CDR3 is 17 residues long. V was clipped by 5 bases and J by 5 bases, with 24 bases between them. From germline, CDR1 is MDHEN and CDR2 SYDVKM. The DNA of the CDR3 is TGTGCCAGCAGTCCTCTCAGCCCCCGGGGGACTCGGGAGACCCAGTACTTC. It encodes CASSPLSPRGTRETQYF. Together with reference TRBV28 and TRBJ2-5, the CDR3 gives the full variable domain: DVKVTQSSRYLVKRTGEKVFLECVQDMDHENMFWYRQDPGLGLRLIYFSYDVKMKEKGDIPEGYSVSREKKERFSLILESASTNQTSMYLCASSPLSPRGTRETQYFGPGTRLLVL.

This clone was picked up one time. The J gene is TRBJ2-1, the V gene TRBV6-1, with 11 bases identical to TRBD2. With V trimmed by 8 bases and J by 3 bases, 6 bases remained unmatched. CDR3 length: 15 residues. Germline V gene data show CDR1 as MNHNS and CDR2 as SASEGT. The CDR3 nucleotides read TGTGCCAGCCAAGCCGGGACTAGCGGCTACAATGAGCAGTTCTTC. Translated: CASQAGTSGYNEQFF.

The chain is built from TRBV7-2 and TRBJ2-6, with a tentative D call TRBD1 (5 bases). CDR3 size: 18 residues. The V and J ends lost 2 bases and 0 bases respectively, with 14 bases between them. Germline loops: CDR1 SGHTA, CDR2 FQGNSA. CDR3 sequence: CASSLTDRALSGANVLTF. The CDR3, as DNA: TGTGCCAGCAGCTTAACCGACAGAGCCCTCTCTGGGGCCAACGTCCTGACTTTC.

This sequence joins TRBV30 and TRBJ1-5, with D unresolved. Germline V gene data show CDR1 as GTSNPN and CDR2 as SVGIG (reference sequence). This CDR3 has 15 amino acids. V was shortened by 0 bases and J by 0 bases, with 9 bases between the two germline ends. The CDR3 DNA follows: TGTGCCTGGAGTGTATTTAGTCTTAGCAATCAGCCCCAGCATTTT. Translated, it gives CAWSVFSLSNQPQHF.

V and J are TRBV6-6 and TRBJ2-5; D ambiguous. CDR1 is MNHNY and CDR2 is SVGAGI in the germline V gene (reference sequence). The CDR3 consists of 11 residues. Trimming shortened V by 10 bases and J by 1 base, and 7 bases separated the two germline ends. The CDR3 loop is CATLFQETQYF. CDR3 nucleotide sequence: TGTGCCACCTTATTCCAAGAGACCCAGTACTTC.